The next 28 T cell receptor beta chains were all read from a single sample in a study of siplizumab effects on memory and regulatory T cells. Assay: immunoSEQ multiplex PCR; the TCRdb copy retains only in-frame clones and omits some. The sample comprises 100,000 to 120,000 clones, just under 95% of which are singletons, and approximately 1.2% rests with the top ten. Material for sequencing was CD4+ T cells sorted from blood. The receptors were sampled from a human donor in good health.

This chain links TRBV9 with TRBJ1-1; D gene uncertain. The CDR3 is 15 residues long. CDR1 is SGDLS and CDR2 is YYNGEE in the germline V gene. V lost 1 base, J lost 5 bases, and 15 bases lay in between. The DNA of the CDR3 is TGTGCCAGCAGCGTATTGGGTTCCAGAGGGACTGAAGCTTTCTTT. Its translation is CASSVLGSRGTEAFF.

The chain couples TRBV23-1 to TRBJ2-1; D is uncertain. TRBV23-1 is an ORF; its function is uncertain. Trimming left V 8 bases short and J 5 bases short, with 16 bases between. The CDR3 contains 14 residues. The CDR3 DNA reads as TGCGCCAGCCCTCACACGGGCACCAACAATGAGCAGTTCTTC. Translated, it gives CASPHTGTNNEQFF.

The J gene is TRBJ1-2, the V gene TRBV20-1, with D unresolved. The V gene lost 5 bases and the J gene lost 7 bases, with 11 bases spanning the gap. This CDR3 spans 11 amino acids. Germline loops: CDR1 DFQATT, CDR2 SNEGSKA (reference sequence). CDR3 region: CSAPREGGYTF. The CDR3 bases are TGCAGTGCTCCCCGAGAAGGTGGCTACACCTTC.

V gene TRBV18 combines with J gene TRBJ2-7; TRBD1 agrees at 8 bases. The CDR3 loop spans 14 amino acids. CDR1 KGHSH and CDR2 LQKENI come from the germline V gene. J lost 4 bases, V lost 3 bases, and 5 bases had no gene match. The CDR3 coding sequence is TGTGCCAGCTCACCGTTGACAGGGGCGTACGAGCAGTACTTC. Translating it yields CASSPLTGAYEQYF.

The V gene is TRBV25-1, the J gene TRBJ2-7; 14 bases are a match to TRBD2. The germline CDR1 and CDR2 sequences are MGHDK and SYGVNS. Trimming at V came to 3 bases and at J to 5 bases, leaving 6 bases not matched to a gene. The CDR3 has 16 amino acids. Here the CDR3 reads CASSDPETSGRDEQYF. Here the CDR3 DNA reads TGTGCCAGCAGTGACCCCGAGACTAGCGGGAGGGACGAGCAGTACTTC.

The rearrangement links TRBV4-1 to TRBJ1-1, with a weak D call TRBD1 (5 bases). V lost 4 bases and J 1 base, leaving 13 bases between the germline ends. CDR3 length: 15 residues. Germline V CDR1 and CDR2: MGHRA, YSYEKL. The CDR3 DNA is TGCGCCAGCAGCCGATCCCCCGACAGGAACACTGAAGCTTTCTTT. Translated, it gives CASSRSPDRNTEAFF.

CDR3 bases: TGTGCCAGCAGCCTGGCCCCACAGAGAGTGAACACTGAAGCTTTCTTT. As protein: CASSLAPQRVNTEAFF. V is TRBV2 and J is TRBJ1-1; D not resolved. The V end lost 6 bases, the J end lost 0 bases, and 17 bases lay between the germline ends. The CDR3 length is 16 residues. Germline CDR1 reads SNHLY; CDR2 reads FYNNEI.

The table lists this clone with a count of one. The chain has TRBV5-1 and TRBJ1-1, with unresolved D. CDR3 size: 17 residues. Germline CDR1 is SGHRS and CDR2 is YFSETQ. V shed 0 bases and J shed 1 base, with 16 bases lying between them. For the CDR3, the DNA is TGCGCCAGCAGCTTGGGTTGGATAAGAACCTCGAACACTGAAGCTTTCTTT. It codes for CASSLGWIRTSNTEAFF.

The chain is built from TRBV11-2 and TRBJ2-3, with D unresolved. V lost 1 base to trimming and J lost 2 bases, with 13 bases between them. The CDR3 loop spans 16 amino acids. Germline CDR1 is SGHAT and CDR2 is FQNNGV. The CDR3 region is CASSLGTGSSTDTQYF. As DNA, the CDR3 is TGTGCCAGCAGCTTAGGTACGGGTTCATCCACAGATACGCAGTATTTT. Drawing the rest from reference TRBV11-2 and TRBJ2-3, the complete variable domain is EAGVAQSPRYKIIEKRQSVAFWCNPISGHATLYWYQQILGQGPKLLIQFQNNGVVDDSQLPKDRFSAERLKGVDSTLKIQPAKLEDSAVYLCASSLGTGSSTDTQYFGPGTRLTVL.

V and J are TRBV18 and TRBJ2-3, with D possibly being TRBD2 (5 bases). V lost 3 bases and J 8 bases, leaving 18 bases between the germline ends. Looked up from germline, CDR1 is KGHSH and CDR2 is LQKENI. This CDR3 region has 15 residues. The CDR3 loop reads CASSPPESGEGTQYF. CDR3 nucleotides: TGTGCCAGCTCACCTCCCGAATCCGGTGAGGGTACGCAGTATTTT.

This chain connects TRBV18 to TRBJ1-2, with 7 positions matching TRBD1. The V gene's germline CDR1 is KGHSH and CDR2 LQKENI. There are 14 residues in the CDR3. V was pared by 0 bases and J by 4 bases, with 2 bases of the junction left unmatched. For the CDR3, the DNA is TGTGCCAGCTCACCACCTACAGGGGCCTATGGCTACACCTTC. Translated: CASSPPTGAYGYTF.

The chain joins TRBV4-1 to TRBJ2-1, with 8 nucleotides matching TRBD2. Germline CDR1 reads MGHRA; CDR2 reads YSYEKL. The CDR3 is made up of 15 amino acids. J lost 6 bases, V lost 1 base, and 5 bases had no gene match. CDR3 DNA sequence: TGCGCCAGCAGCCAAGTGACTAGCGCTAGCAATGAGCAGTTCTTC. This codes for CASSQVTSASNEQFF.

This CDR3 reads CASKENTGELFF. The CDR3 bases are TGCGCCAGCAAAGAGAACACCGGGGAGCTGTTTTTT. The rearrangement uses TRBV10-1 and TRBJ2-2; D unresolved. This CDR3 is built from 12 residues. V dropped 7 bases and J dropped 1 base, with 4 bases sitting between them. Germline loops: CDR1 WNHNN, CDR2 SYGVQD (reference sequence).

The gene calls are TRBV19 and TRBJ1-5; D possibly corresponds to TRBD1 (5 bases). Per germline, CDR1 LNHDA and CDR2 SQIVND (reference sequence). Trimming left V 7 bases short and J 1 base short, with 17 bases between. The CDR3 is made up of 16 amino acids. Here the CDR3 reads CASTRTQGKSNQPQHF. CDR3 DNA: TGTGCCAGTACAAGGACGCAGGGCAAAAGCAATCAGCCCCAGCATTTT.

The gene calls are TRBV7-2 and TRBJ1-2; tentative D call: TRBD1 (5 bases). Germline CDR1 and CDR2: SGHTA and FQGNSA. V lost 2 bases to trimming and J lost 0 bases, with 7 bases between them. This CDR3 comprises 14 residues. The CDR3 coding sequence is TGTGCCAGCAGCTTAAGGGGAGCTAACTATGGCTACACCTTC. This codes for CASSLRGANYGYTF.

The J gene is TRBJ1-3, the V gene TRBV18; no reliable D call. The germline V and J ends were trimmed by 3 bases and 0 bases, with 9 bases remaining between them. CDR1 and CDR2 from the germline V gene are KGHSH and LQKENI. This CDR3 comprises 15 residues. Here the CDR3 DNA reads TGTGCCAGCTCACCGTCCGGCAGCTCTGGAAACACCATATATTTT. It encodes CASSPSGSSGNTIYF. Combining the CDR3 with reference TRBV18 and TRBJ1-3 gives the whole variable domain NAGVMQNPRHLVRRRGQEARLRCSPMKGHSHVYWYRQLPEEGLKFMVYLQKENIIDESGMPKERFSAEFPKEGPSILRIQQVVRGDSAAYFCASSPSGSSGNTIYFGEGSWLTVV.

V is TRBV15 and J is TRBJ1-2, with a tentative D call TRBD1 (6 bases). This CDR3 has 14 amino acids. Per the germline V gene, CDR1 is LNHNV and CDR2 is YYDKDF (reference sequence). Trimming stripped 5 bases from V and 8 bases from J, with 18 bases between. The CDR3 sequence: CATSGPRTESGYTF. The CDR3 coding sequence is TGTGCCACCAGCGGCCCCCGGACAGAAAGCGGCTACACCTTC.

This chain connects TRBV5-5 to TRBJ2-7; D may be TRBD1 (6 bases). V gave up 0 bases and J gave up 1 base, with 11 bases separating them. CDR1 is SGHKS, CDR2 YYEKEE, per germline (reference sequence). This CDR3 contains 15 residues. CDR3 sequence (DNA): TGTGCCAGCAGCTTGGGCGAGGGGGTATCCTACGAGCAGTACTTC. Protein: CASSLGEGVSYEQYF.

For the CDR3, the DNA is TGTGCCAGCAGTTACTGGGCAGGGGCGATCTATGGCTACACCTTC. It is translated as CASSYWAGAIYGYTF. V is TRBV6-5 and J is TRBJ1-2, with D tentatively TRBD1 (6 bases). This CDR3 has 15 amino acids. From germline, CDR1 is MNHEY and CDR2 SVGAGI. The V gene lost 1 base and the J gene lost 4 bases, with 13 bases spanning the gap.

The rearrangement uses TRBV4-1 and TRBJ2-3; D ambiguous. Trimming removed 0 bases at V and 6 bases at J, with 13 bases between. Germline values: CDR1 MGHRA, CDR2 YSYEKL. The CDR3 is made up of 15 amino acids. The CDR3 here is CASSQDGQFVDTQYF. CDR3 sequence (DNA): TGCGCCAGCAGCCAAGATGGTCAGTTTGTGGATACGCAGTATTTT.

V is TRBV11-1 and J is TRBJ1-1; possible D gene TRBD1, 5 bases. The germline CDR1 and CDR2 sequences are SGHAT and FQDESV (reference sequence). Trimming took off 5 bases at V and 6 bases at J, with 13 bases between the two ends. The CDR3 is made up of 13 amino acids. Here the CDR3 DNA reads TGTGCCAGCAGCCTCTGGGGGGAAGCTGAAGCTTTCTTT. Translated, it gives CASSLWGEAEAFF.

The chain joins TRBV19 to TRBJ1-1; D remains ambiguous. The CDR3 consists of 15 residues. V gave up 3 bases and J gave up 3 bases, with 14 bases separating them. Per the germline V gene, CDR1 is LNHDA and CDR2 is SQIVND (reference sequence). CDR3: CASSMVGFGDTEAFF. In DNA form, the CDR3 reads TGTGCCAGTAGTATGGTAGGGTTCGGGGACACTGAAGCTTTCTTT.

The chain carries TRBV5-4 and TRBJ1-5, with TRBD1 identical over 9 bases. The V gene end was trimmed by 4 bases and the J gene end by 5 bases; junction bases not matched to a gene: 13. This CDR3 has 17 amino acids. Germline CDR1 reads SGHNT; CDR2 reads YYREEE (reference sequence). The CDR3 protein is CASSPAFGDRGYQPQHF. For the CDR3, the DNA is TGTGCCAGCAGCCCGGCTTTTGGCGACAGGGGGTATCAGCCCCAGCATTTT.

The J gene is TRBJ1-1, the V gene TRBV14, with D perhaps TRBD1 (5 bases). The CDR3 is made up of 13 amino acids. Trimming pared 0 bases from V and 9 bases from J, leaving 11 bases between. Germline V CDR1 and CDR2: SGHDN, FVKESK. The CDR3 sequence: CASSQDEGRKAFF. Written as DNA, the CDR3 is TGTGCCAGCAGCCAAGACGAGGGGCGCAAAGCTTTCTTT.

The genes are TRBV2 and TRBJ2-7; TRBD1 agrees at 9 bases. Losses at the gene ends were 6 bases for V and 1 base for J; bases not matched to a gene: 7. This CDR3 spans 15 amino acids. In germline, CDR1 is SNHLY, CDR2 FYNNEI. The CDR3 DNA is TGTGCCAGCAGGATAGGACAGGGGTATTCCTACGAGCAGTACTTC. It is translated as CASRIGQGYSYEQYF.

The V and J genes are TRBV6-6 and TRBJ2-3; 9 bases map to TRBD2. CDR3 size: 15 residues. V was pared by 4 bases and J by 4 bases, with 6 bases of the junction left unmatched. CDR1 MNHNY and CDR2 SVGAGI come from the germline V gene (reference sequence). The CDR3 spells CASSSPLAGADTQYF. The CDR3 nucleotides read TGTGCCAGCAGTTCACCATTAGCGGGAGCAGATACGCAGTATTTT.

CDR3 amino acids: CASSRDKMSNEKLFF. The CDR3 DNA reads TGTGCCAGCAGCCGGGACAAAATGAGTAATGAAAAACTGTTTTTT. This sequence joins TRBV5-4 and TRBJ1-4; possible D gene TRBD1, 6 bases. This CDR3 is built from 15 residues. The V end was cut by 4 bases, the J end by 4 bases, with 14 bases between. Germline V gives CDR1 SGHNT, CDR2 YYREEE (reference sequence).

The chain is built from TRBV5-6 and TRBJ2-3; tentative D call: TRBD1 (5 bases). Germline CDR1 and CDR2: SGHDT and YYEEEE. Trimming removed 2 bases at V and 4 bases at J, with 17 bases between. The CDR3 has 16 residues. This chain's CDR3 is CASSFYGHGEADTQYF. The CDR3 DNA follows: TGTGCCAGCAGCTTCTACGGACACGGTGAAGCAGATACGCAGTATTTT.